What follows are 22 T cell receptor beta chains derived from one specimen sequenced in a study of control samples from healthy donors and cancer patients. Clones were read by immunoSEQ multiplex PCR, and TCRdb kept only the in-frame ones, dropping some. The sample consists of fewer than 150,000 clones, 90% of them appearing once. Sequencing was performed on blood. The source is a young man in good health.

The chain uses TRBV3-1 (or the pseudogene TRBV3-2) and TRBJ2-1; 7 bases are a match to TRBD2. CDR1 is LGHDT and CDR2 is YNNKEL in the germline V gene (reference sequence). CDR3 length equals 16 residues. V lost 0 bases to trimming and J lost 7 bases; unmatched junction nucleotides: 9. CDR3 residues: CASSQDIGGFANEQFF. The CDR3 DNA is TGTGCCAGCAGCCAAGATATCGGGGGGTTCGCTAATGAGCAGTTCTTC.

The gene calls are TRBV18 and TRBJ1-5, with 11 bases identical to TRBD1. This CDR3 comprises 17 residues. Looked up from germline, CDR1 is KGHSH and CDR2 is LQKENI. V was pared by 6 bases and J by 1 base, with 8 bases of the junction left unmatched. The CDR3 is CASSLNWDRGSNQPQHF. The DNA for the CDR3 is TGTGCCAGCTCCCTCAATTGGGACAGGGGGAGCAATCAGCCCCAGCATTTT.

This chain uses TRBV2 with TRBJ1-1; no reliable D call. The length of the CDR3 is 10 residues. From germline, CDR1 is SNHLY and CDR2 FYNNEI. V was pared by 6 bases and J by 5 bases, with 4 bases between. DNA for the CDR3: TGTGCCAGCAGCTGGACTGAAGCTTTCTTT. Translated: CASSWTEAFF. Full variable domain (outside the CDR3, taken from reference TRBV2 and TRBJ1-1): EPEVTQTPSHQVTQMGQEVILRCVPISNHLYFYWYRQILGQKVEFLVSFYNNEISEKSEIFDDQFSVERPDGSNFTLKIRSTKLEDSAMYFCASSWTEAFFGQGTRLTVV.

This clone was observed once. V gene TRBV28 combines with J gene TRBJ2-4; D may be TRBD1 or TRBD2 (5 bases each). Germline CDR1 MDHEN, CDR2 SYDVKM. V was trimmed by 2 bases and J by 0 bases, leaving 14 bases between them. The CDR3 extends over 17 amino acids. In DNA form, the CDR3 reads TGTGCCAGCAGTTTAACGGGGCGTTCGGGAGCCAAAAACATTCAGTACTTC. It specifies CASSLTGRSGAKNIQYF.

The chain links TRBV7-2 to TRBJ1-1, with a weak D call TRBD1 (6 bases). Per the germline V gene, CDR1 is SGHTA and CDR2 is FQGNSA. The CDR3 contains 14 residues. Trimming shortened V by 4 bases and J by 4 bases, and 13 bases separated the two germline ends. CDR3 residues: CASSSQGVGTEAFF. CDR3 bases: TGTGCCAGCAGCTCACAGGGAGTTGGCACTGAAGCTTTCTTT.

J is TRBJ2-2 and V is TRBV24-1; TRBD2 matches at 7 bases. Germline V gene lookup returns CDR1 KGHDR and CDR2 SFDVKD. This CDR3 has 14 amino acids. Germline trimming cut 6 bases from V and 6 bases from J; bases unmatched to any gene: 6. The CDR3 coding sequence is TGTGCCACCAGTAACCCTGGGGGGGCCGGGGAGCTGTTTTTT. This translates into CATSNPGGAGELFF.

The gene calls are TRBV7-9 and TRBJ1-2; D possibly corresponds to TRBD1 (5 bases). Trimming cost V 1 base and J 6 bases, with 9 bases left between them. The CDR3 has 13 residues. The germline V gene has CDR1 SEHNR and CDR2 FQNEAQ (reference sequence). CDR3 nucleotides: TGTGCCAGCAGCTTAGGGGAGGGGAATGGCTACACCTTC. Translating it yields CASSLGEGNGYTF.

As to this clone: Other nucleotide sequences from this sample produce the same CDR3. CDR3 coding DNA: TGCGCCAGCAGCCGGGGGGACTCCTACGAGCAGTACTTC. Translated, it gives CASSRGDSYEQYF. The rearrangement joins TRBV5-1 to TRBJ2-7; TRBD2 matches at 7 bases. Germline lookup yields CDR1 SGHRS and CDR2 YFSETQ. CDR3 length equals 13 residues. Losses at the gene ends were 4 bases for V and 0 bases for J; bases not matched to a gene: 1.

The chain joins TRBV5-5 to TRBJ2-3, with D unclear. Deletions cut 4 bases from V and 7 bases from J, with 10 bases between. The CDR3 sequence is 12 residues long. Germline values: CDR1 SGHKS, CDR2 YYEKEE (reference sequence). CDR3 protein: CASSADSNTQYF. The DNA of the CDR3 is TGTGCCAGCAGCGCTGACTCAAATACGCAGTATTTT.

The rearrangement links TRBV5-5 to TRBJ2-2; 9 bases are shared with TRBD2. The ends lost 6 bases at V and 3 bases at J; junction bases unmatched: 9. Germline V gives CDR1 SGHKS, CDR2 YYEKEE (reference sequence). The CDR3 runs to 16 residues. CDR3 nucleotide sequence: TGTGCCAGCACCGAAAGCCGGACTAGCGACACCGGGGAGCTGTTTTTT. Translating gives CASTESRTSDTGELFF. The variable domain in full, completed from reference TRBV5-5 and TRBJ2-2, reads DAGVTQSPTHLIKTRGQQVTLRCSPISGHKSVSWYQQVLGQGPQFIFQYYEKEERGRGNFPDRFSARQFPNYSSELNVNALLLGDSALYLCASTESRTSDTGELFFGEGSRLTVL.

Note on this clone: The same CDR3 can be traced to other DNA sequences in this sample. The chain employs TRBV12-5 and TRBJ2-1; 10 bases fit TRBD2. Germline CDR1 is LGHNT and CDR2 is FRNRAP. The CDR3 has 17 residues. The V and J ends lost 3 bases and 1 base, in that order; junction bases with no gene match: 6. CDR3 in amino acids: CASGLGLAGGSYNEQFF. The CDR3, as DNA: TGTGCTAGTGGTTTAGGCTTAGCGGGGGGTTCCTACAATGAGCAGTTCTTC. The full variable domain, rest sourced from reference TRBV12-5 and TRBJ2-1, is DARVTQTPRHKVTEMGQEVTMRCQPILGHNTVFWYRQTMMQGLELLAYFRNRAPLDDSGMPKDRFSAEMPDATLATLKIQPSEPRDSAVYFCASGLGLAGGSYNEQFFGPGTRLTVL.

This chain's CDR3 is CASAPSRGRYYEQYF. The DNA of the CDR3 is TGTGCCAGCGCCCCATCCCGGGGACGTTACTACGAGCAGTACTTC. V usage is TRBV28 and J usage is TRBJ2-7; D might be TRBD1 or TRBD2, each matching 5 bases. V shed 8 bases and J shed 3 bases, with 20 bases lying between them. This CDR3 has 15 amino acids. Germline CDR1 reads MDHEN; CDR2 reads SYDVKM.

The V gene is TRBV10-3, the J gene TRBJ1-2; D might be TRBD1 (5 bases). The CDR3 loop spans 14 amino acids. From germline, CDR1 is ENHRY and CDR2 SYGVKD. The V gene lost 0 bases and the J gene lost 6 bases, with 11 bases spanning the gap. As DNA, the CDR3 is TGTGCCATCAGTGAGTCGGTAGGGGTCCATGGCTACACCTTC. Its protein product is CAISESVGVHGYTF.

The V call is TRBV5-6, the J call TRBJ1-1; D is unclear. Trimming removed 2 bases at V and 7 bases at J, with 9 bases between. The CDR3 spans 12 residues. Germline V lookup: CDR1 SGHDT, CDR2 YYEEEE. DNA for the CDR3: TGTGCCAGCAGCTTTTTCGGGGATGAAGCTTTCTTT. Protein sequence: CASSFFGDEAFF.

This clone was detected a few times. The chain combines TRBV14 with TRBJ2-5; D assignment may be TRBD1 or TRBD2 (6 bases each). The ends were cut back, 0 bases at V and 7 bases at J, with 9 bases in the middle. Germline loops: CDR1 SGHDN, CDR2 FVKESK. The CDR3 is 13 residues long. The CDR3 region is CASSQEEGVTQYF. CDR3 DNA sequence: TGTGCCAGCAGCCAAGAGGAGGGGGTGACCCAGTACTTC.

The chain recombines TRBV4-1 with TRBJ1-5, with D perhaps matching TRBD1 (5 bases). The germline V gene has CDR1 MGHRA and CDR2 YSYEKL. Trimming took 0 bases from V and 7 from J, leaving 19 bases between them. This CDR3 has 17 amino acids. The CDR3, as DNA: TGCGCCAGCAGCCAAGATATGAGTGGAGGGGACGGGCAGCCCCAGCATTTT. This sequence encodes CASSQDMSGGDGQPQHF.

The gene calls are TRBV19 and TRBJ2-7; possibly TRBD2 for D (6 bases). The V and J ends lost 1 base and 0 bases respectively, with 19 bases between them. CDR3 length equals 18 residues. The V gene's germline CDR1 is LNHDA and CDR2 SQIVND (reference sequence). The CDR3 sequence is CASSIAGARRKSSYEQYV. CDR3 nucleotides: TGTGCCAGTAGTATAGCGGGAGCTCGGCGGAAAAGCTCCTACGAGCAGTACGTC.

The genes are TRBV3-1 (or the pseudogene TRBV3-2) and TRBJ2-1, with 7 positions matching TRBD2. V gave up 0 bases and J gave up 4 bases; unmatched junction bases: 3. The CDR3 length is 15 residues. Germline V gives CDR1 LGHDT, CDR2 YNNKEL (reference sequence). The CDR3 DNA reads as TGTGCCAGCAGCCAAGACTCGGGGGGTTACAATGAGCAGTTCTTC. Residues: CASSQDSGGYNEQFF.

The chain employs TRBV5-8 and TRBJ1-2; 10 bases are a match to TRBD1. CDR1 and CDR2 from the germline V gene are SGHTS and YDEGEE. The V segment lost 3 bases and the J segment 0 bases; nucleotides outside the gene matches: 2. The CDR3 is 15 amino acids. As DNA, the CDR3 is TGTGCCAGCAGCTCCGGGACAGGGGCTAACTATGGCTACACCTTC. This gives the protein CASSSGTGANYGYTF. The variable domain in full, completed from reference TRBV5-8 and TRBJ1-2, reads EAGVTQSPTHLIKTRGQQATLRCSPISGHTSVYWYQQALGLGLQFLLWYDEGEERNRGNFPPRFSGRQFPNYSSELNVNALELEDSALYLCASSSGTGANYGYTFGSGTRLTVV.

The V and J genes are TRBV19 and TRBJ2-1; 7 bases map to TRBD1. CDR3 length equals 16 residues. The germline V gene has CDR1 LNHDA and CDR2 SQIVND (reference sequence). J lost 4 bases, V lost 4 bases, and 10 bases had no gene match. CDR3: CASSNDRERGYNEQFF. The CDR3 DNA sequence: TGTGCCAGTAGTAACGACAGGGAAAGAGGGTACAATGAGCAGTTCTTC.

The genes are TRBV7-2 and TRBJ1-3; unclear D gene. V was clipped by 1 base and J by 0 bases, with 7 bases between them. The CDR3 extends over 15 amino acids. In germline, CDR1 is SGHTA, CDR2 FQGNSA. The CDR3 loop reads CASSLVGFSGNTIYF. The CDR3 coding sequence is TGTGCCAGCAGCTTAGTGGGCTTCTCTGGAAACACCATATATTTT.

The chain has TRBV27 and TRBJ2-2; D unclear. Germline V CDR1 and CDR2: MNHEY, SMNVEV (reference sequence). V was pared by 2 bases and J by 1 base, with 5 bases between. CDR3 length: 14 residues. CDR3 sequence reads: CASSLNENTGELFF. CDR3 in DNA: TGTGCCAGCAGTTTAAACGAGAACACCGGGGAGCTGTTTTTT.